This T cell receptor (beta chain) was identified during a study of cytomegalovirus exposure and HLA in healthy donors. The CDR3 runs to 14 residues. With V trimmed by 0 bases and J by 5 bases, 3 bases remained unmatched. The germline gives CDR1 SGHRS, CDR2 YFSETQ. Here immunoSEQ multiplex PCR was the method, and the copy in TCRdb shows in-frame clones only, minus some. The table has 150,000 or so clones, approximately 86% seen once. Specimen: PBMCs. This chain joins TRBV5-1 and TRBJ2-7, with 9 bases matching TRBD1. This TCR derives from a man between 18 and 35 years old in good health and CMV-seropositive. Here the CDR3 reads CASSLGQGDHEQYF. The CDR3 bases are TGCGCCAGCAGCTTGGGACAGGGGGACCACGAGCAGTACTTC.